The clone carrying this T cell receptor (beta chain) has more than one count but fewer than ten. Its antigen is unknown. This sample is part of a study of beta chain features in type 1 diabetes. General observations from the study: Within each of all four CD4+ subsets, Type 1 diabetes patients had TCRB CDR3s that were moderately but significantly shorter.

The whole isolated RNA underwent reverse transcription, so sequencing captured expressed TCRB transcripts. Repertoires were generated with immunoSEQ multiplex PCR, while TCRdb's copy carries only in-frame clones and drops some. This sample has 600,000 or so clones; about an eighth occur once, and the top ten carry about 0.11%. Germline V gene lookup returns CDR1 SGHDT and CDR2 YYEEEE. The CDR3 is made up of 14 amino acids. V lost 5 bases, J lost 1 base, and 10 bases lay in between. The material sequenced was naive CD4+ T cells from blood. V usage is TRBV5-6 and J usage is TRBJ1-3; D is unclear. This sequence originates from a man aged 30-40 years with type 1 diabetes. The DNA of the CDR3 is TGTGCCAGCAGTCCACTCCAATCTGGAAACACCATATATTTT. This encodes CASSPLQSGNTIYF.